Listed below are T cell receptor beta chains from one sample, sequenced in a study of cytomegalovirus exposure and HLA in healthy donors. The method was immunoSEQ multiplex PCR; TCRdb's version includes in-frame clones alone and lacks a portion of them. The sample consists of about 93,000 clones, around 81% of them appearing once. Specimen: PBMCs. The source is a man aged 30 to 45 in good health and CMV-seronegative. Each CDR3 is given with its conserved first and last residue. The order of the fields is V gene, D gene, J gene, clone size, CDR3 DNA, CDR3 protein. A D gene is named only where the DNA matches it firmly. Clone size appears in some rows only: once, few, many, or a class for an expanded clone.

v_call: TRBV6-5
d_call: -
j_call: TRBJ1-4
clone_size: once
cdr3_nt: TGTGCCAGCAGTGGGGGGGGTTCTAATGAAAAACTGTTTTTT
cdr3_aa: CASSGGGSNEKLFF

v_call: TRBV6-1
d_call: -
j_call: TRBJ1-2
clone_size: -
cdr3_nt: TGTGCCAGCAGTGTCGAGGGCGGGGAACCTAACTATGGCTACACCTTC
cdr3_aa: CASSVEGGEPNYGYTF

v_call: TRBV11-1
d_call: -
j_call: TRBJ2-3
clone_size: -
cdr3_nt: TGTGCCAGCAGCCTCTACAGGCCCCCTGGGGATACGCAGTATTTT
cdr3_aa: CASSLYRPPGDTQYF

v_call: TRBV6-5
d_call: -
j_call: TRBJ1-1
clone_size: -
cdr3_nt: TGTGCCAGCAGTTACTCCAAGAACACTGAAGCTTTCTTT
cdr3_aa: CASSYSKNTEAFF

v_call: TRBV14
d_call: -
j_call: TRBJ1-1
clone_size: -
cdr3_nt: TGTGCCAGCAGCCAAGAGATATGGTCGCAGGGGAGCACTGAAGCTTTCTTT
cdr3_aa: CASSQEIWSQGSTEAFF

v_call: TRBV7-9
d_call: -
j_call: TRBJ2-7
clone_size: once
cdr3_nt: TGTGCCAGCAGCTTAGCGCATGGAGGGACTGAGGAGCAGTACTTC
cdr3_aa: CASSLAHGGTEEQYF

v_call: TRBV11-3
d_call: -
j_call: TRBJ2-4
clone_size: -
cdr3_nt: TGTGCCAGCAGTACAGTCTTAGCCAAAAACATTCAGTACTTC
cdr3_aa: CASSTVLAKNIQYF

v_call: TRBV6-6
d_call: TRBD2
j_call: TRBJ2-1
clone_size: -
cdr3_nt: TGTGCCAGCAGTTATTTCGGACTAGCTGGGAATGAGCAGTTCTTC
cdr3_aa: CASSYFGLAGNEQFF

v_call: TRBV7-8
d_call: TRBD1
j_call: TRBJ1-2
clone_size: -
cdr3_nt: TGTGCCAGCAGCCACACTCCGTCCCGGGACAGGGTAGATGGCTACACCTTC
cdr3_aa: CASSHTPSRDRVDGYTF

v_call: TRBV19
d_call: -
j_call: TRBJ2-6
clone_size: -
cdr3_nt: TGTGCCACCAGTAGTGGGAAAGACAGTTCCGGGGCCAACGTCCTGACTTTC
cdr3_aa: CATSSGKDSSGANVLTF

v_call: TRBV6-1
d_call: -
j_call: TRBJ1-4
clone_size: -
cdr3_nt: TGTGCCAGCAGGGAAGGACAAAGGGGTTTTGTAGGTGAAAAACTGTTTTTT
cdr3_aa: CASREGQRGFVGEKLFF

v_call: TRBV5-1
d_call: -
j_call: TRBJ2-7
clone_size: -
cdr3_nt: TGCGCCAGCAGCTTGGCCTACAGAAGCTACGAGCAGTACTTC
cdr3_aa: CASSLAYRSYEQYF

v_call: TRBV5-1
d_call: TRBD2
j_call: TRBJ2-1
clone_size: -
cdr3_nt: TGCGCCAGCAGCCCGATTGGGGGTAGCGGGATCTACAATGAGCAGTTCTTC
cdr3_aa: CASSPIGGSGIYNEQFF

v_call: TRBV7-9
d_call: -
j_call: TRBJ2-1
clone_size: -
cdr3_nt: TGTGCCAGCAGCCGAGATGGCGCAGGTGAGCAGTTCTTC
cdr3_aa: CASSRDGAGEQFF

v_call: TRBV9
d_call: -
j_call: TRBJ1-2
clone_size: -
cdr3_nt: TGTGCCAGCAGCGTCGACCCGGGTCCCAGTCATCCCTATGGCTACACCTTC
cdr3_aa: CASSVDPGPSHPYGYTF

v_call: TRBV5-1
d_call: -
j_call: TRBJ1-2
clone_size: -
cdr3_nt: TGCGCCAGCAGCCCTAATGGGGCGAACTATGGCTACACCTTC
cdr3_aa: CASSPNGANYGYTF

v_call: TRBV14
d_call: -
j_call: TRBJ2-2
clone_size: -
cdr3_nt: TGTGCCAGCAGCCTCGTGCAGGGTGTCACCGGGGAGCTGTTTTTT
cdr3_aa: CASSLVQGVTGELFF

v_call: TRBV18
d_call: TRBD1
j_call: TRBJ2-3
clone_size: -
cdr3_nt: TGTGCCAGCTCACTGAACGGCTGGACAGGGGGCCCCACAGATACGCAGTATTTT
cdr3_aa: CASSLNGWTGGPTDTQYF

v_call: TRBV4-2
d_call: TRBD1
j_call: TRBJ1-4
clone_size: once
cdr3_nt: TGTGCCAGCAGCCGCCCCAGACAGGGGGCTAATGAAAAACTGTTTTTT
cdr3_aa: CASSRPRQGANEKLFF

v_call: TRBV6-6
d_call: -
j_call: TRBJ1-1
clone_size: once
cdr3_nt: TGTGCCAGCAGACAGGGAGTCGGCGTGAACACTGAAGCTTTCTTT
cdr3_aa: CASRQGVGVNTEAFF

v_call: TRBV7-8
d_call: -
j_call: TRBJ1-5
clone_size: -
cdr3_nt: TGTGCCAGCAGCTTACTCGGACAGTCGTCGATTAGCAATCAGCCCCAGCATTTT
cdr3_aa: CASSLLGQSSISNQPQHF

v_call: TRBV4-1
d_call: -
j_call: TRBJ2-5
clone_size: -
cdr3_nt: TGCGCCAGCAGCCACTACAGGGACCAAGAGACCCAGTACTTC
cdr3_aa: CASSHYRDQETQYF

v_call: TRBV11-1
d_call: TRBD1
j_call: TRBJ1-1
clone_size: -
cdr3_nt: TGTGCCAGCAGCCTAGGGACAGGCAGTGTCACTGAAGCTTTCTTT
cdr3_aa: CASSLGTGSVTEAFF

v_call: TRBV5-6
d_call: -
j_call: TRBJ1-4
clone_size: -
cdr3_nt: TGTGCCAGCAGCTTGCTCCGAGAGACAACTAATGAAAAACTGTTTTTT
cdr3_aa: CASSLLRETTNEKLFF

v_call: TRBV20-1
d_call: -
j_call: TRBJ1-1
clone_size: once
cdr3_nt: TGCAGAGCTAGCATTCGACTAGGAGCTTTCTTT
cdr3_aa: CRASIRLGAFF

v_call: TRBV9
d_call: -
j_call: TRBJ1-2
clone_size: -
cdr3_nt: TGTGCCAGCAGCGTCAGGGAAAACTATGGCTACACCTTC
cdr3_aa: CASSVRENYGYTF

v_call: TRBV11-2
d_call: TRBD2
j_call: TRBJ2-1
clone_size: -
cdr3_nt: TGTGCCAGCCAACGGATAGCGGGGGGGCAGTTGATTGAGCAGTTCTTC
cdr3_aa: CASQRIAGGQLIEQFF

v_call: TRBV7-9
d_call: -
j_call: TRBJ1-5
clone_size: -
cdr3_nt: TGTGCCAGCAGCTTAGCTTCAGATCAGCCCCAGCATTTT
cdr3_aa: CASSLASDQPQHF

v_call: TRBV6-5
d_call: TRBD2
j_call: TRBJ2-1
clone_size: few
cdr3_nt: TGTGCCAGCAGTTACTCGATAGGGGAGGGTGGTCGATTCTTC
cdr3_aa: CASSYSIGEGGRFF

v_call: TRBV6-1
d_call: -
j_call: TRBJ1-1
clone_size: -
cdr3_nt: TGTGCCAGCAGAACTACCGACAGAAACACTGAAGCTTTCTTT
cdr3_aa: CASRTTDRNTEAFF

v_call: TRBV7-9
d_call: TRBD1
j_call: TRBJ2-5
clone_size: -
cdr3_nt: TGTGCCAGCGGCCACTCCGGGACAGTTGGGGAGACCCAGTACTTC
cdr3_aa: CASGHSGTVGETQYF

v_call: TRBV11-2
d_call: TRBD1
j_call: TRBJ2-1
clone_size: -
cdr3_nt: TGTGCCAGCAGCTTAACAGGGGGAAGCTCCTACAATGAGCAGTTCTTC
cdr3_aa: CASSLTGGSSYNEQFF

v_call: TRBV27
d_call: TRBD2
j_call: TRBJ2-2
clone_size: -
cdr3_nt: TGTGCCAGCAGTTCCCGAGCGGGAGTGATCACCGGGGAGCTGTTTTTT
cdr3_aa: CASSSRAGVITGELFF

v_call: TRBV7-2
d_call: TRBD1
j_call: TRBJ2-1
clone_size: -
cdr3_nt: TGTGCCAGCAGCTTGGACAGGGGAGGGTTCAATGAGCAGTTCTTC
cdr3_aa: CASSLDRGGFNEQFF

v_call: TRBV6-6
d_call: -
j_call: TRBJ2-3
clone_size: -
cdr3_nt: TGTGCCAGCAGTTATCCCCCTTCTAGCACAGATACGCAGTATTTT
cdr3_aa: CASSYPPSSTDTQYF

v_call: TRBV5-4
d_call: -
j_call: TRBJ1-3
clone_size: -
cdr3_nt: TGTGCCAGTTGGGGAGGGTTGTCTGGAAACACCATATATTTT
cdr3_aa: CASWGGLSGNTIYF

v_call: TRBV5-6
d_call: TRBD1
j_call: TRBJ2-2
clone_size: -
cdr3_nt: TGTGCCAGCAGCCACAGACAGGGAACCGGGGAGCTGTTTTTT
cdr3_aa: CASSHRQGTGELFF

v_call: TRBV6-5
d_call: TRBD2
j_call: TRBJ2-1
clone_size: -
cdr3_nt: TGTGCCAGCAGTTTCCTAGCGGGGGGAGCCAATGAGCAGTTCTTC
cdr3_aa: CASSFLAGGANEQFF

v_call: TRBV6-1
d_call: -
j_call: TRBJ2-3
clone_size: -
cdr3_nt: TGTGCCAGTAGTGAATGGCTCTCCACAGATACGCAGTATTTT
cdr3_aa: CASSEWLSTDTQYF

v_call: TRBV19
d_call: TRBD1
j_call: TRBJ1-5
clone_size: once
cdr3_nt: TGTGCCAGTAGTATGAGACAGGGGGCAAATCAGCCCCAGCATTTT
cdr3_aa: CASSMRQGANQPQHF

v_call: TRBV6-5
d_call: TRBD2
j_call: TRBJ2-1
clone_size: -
cdr3_nt: TGTGCCAGCAGTTACAGTAGCGGGAGGGCCCACAATGAGCAGTTCTTC
cdr3_aa: CASSYSSGRAHNEQFF

v_call: TRBV5-1
d_call: -
j_call: TRBJ2-3
clone_size: -
cdr3_nt: TGCGCCAGCAGCTTGATGATTGCTCACACAGATACGCAGTTTTTT
cdr3_aa: CASSLMIAHTDTQFF

v_call: TRBV7-7
d_call: -
j_call: TRBJ2-2
clone_size: -
cdr3_nt: TGTGCCAGCAGCACCTCGGACAGACTAATCTTAAACACCGGGGAGCTGTTTTTT
cdr3_aa: CASSTSDRLILNTGELFF

v_call: TRBV27
d_call: -
j_call: TRBJ1-1
clone_size: -
cdr3_nt: TGTGCCAGCAGTTTATACCCCGCACAGGAAGCTTTCTTT
cdr3_aa: CASSLYPAQEAFF

v_call: TRBV19
d_call: TRBD1
j_call: TRBJ1-4
clone_size: -
cdr3_nt: TGTGCCACGACAGGGTGGTCAGCTAATGAAAAACTGTTTTTT
cdr3_aa: CATTGWSANEKLFF

v_call: TRBV4-2
d_call: TRBD1
j_call: TRBJ1-2
clone_size: -
cdr3_nt: TGTGCCAGCAGCCAGGAAGACAGGGCCCTGTATGGCTACACCTTC
cdr3_aa: CASSQEDRALYGYTF

v_call: TRBV28
d_call: TRBD1
j_call: TRBJ1-2
clone_size: -
cdr3_nt: TGTGCCAGCAGGAGTGTCGGGACAGAGAGTTACAATGGCTACACCTTC
cdr3_aa: CASRSVGTESYNGYTF

v_call: TRBV18
d_call: TRBD1
j_call: TRBJ2-5
clone_size: -
cdr3_nt: TGTGCCAGCTCACCTGGGACAGCCCAAGAGACCCAGTACTTC
cdr3_aa: CASSPGTAQETQYF

v_call: TRBV29-1
d_call: -
j_call: TRBJ1-1
clone_size: -
cdr3_nt: TGCAGCGTTGAAGTATCCGGGGGTCGTGGTCGGACTGAAGCTTTCTTT
cdr3_aa: CSVEVSGGRGRTEAFF

v_call: TRBV9
d_call: TRBD1
j_call: TRBJ2-6
clone_size: -
cdr3_nt: TGTGCCAGCACCCCTGGGGGACAGACGATTCGTGGGGCCAACGTCCTGACTTTC
cdr3_aa: CASTPGGQTIRGANVLTF

v_call: TRBV9
d_call: -
j_call: TRBJ1-2
clone_size: -
cdr3_nt: TGTGCCAGCAGCGTGGGTGGGGGCAACTATGGCTACACCTTC
cdr3_aa: CASSVGGGNYGYTF

v_call: TRBV5-4
d_call: TRBD1
j_call: TRBJ2-1
clone_size: few
cdr3_nt: TGTGCCAGCAGCTTGGGGGGGACAGGGAACAATGAGCAGTTCTTC
cdr3_aa: CASSLGGTGNNEQFF

v_call: TRBV14
d_call: -
j_call: TRBJ1-1
clone_size: -
cdr3_nt: TGTGCCAGCAGCCAAGTCACAGGGAGAATTAAGAACACTGAAGCTTTCTTT
cdr3_aa: CASSQVTGRIKNTEAFF

v_call: TRBV7-9
d_call: -
j_call: TRBJ1-1
clone_size: -
cdr3_nt: TGTTCCAGCAGCTTCGGGAACACTGAAGCTTTCTTT
cdr3_aa: CSSSFGNTEAFF

v_call: TRBV27
d_call: -
j_call: TRBJ1-2
clone_size: -
cdr3_nt: TGTGCCAGCAGTTTGGGGCCAGCTAACTATGGCTACACCTTC
cdr3_aa: CASSLGPANYGYTF